The 18 T cell receptor beta chains below were found in one sample sequenced in a study of CD8 T cells in Susac syndrome. RNA, at roughly 0.5 to 1 ug, was reverse transcribed with random hexamers. TCRdb re-called the immunoSEQ multiplex PCR reads through MiXCR, storing one row per CDR3 protein. Of 150,000 to 200,000 distinct CDR3 sequences in the sample, around 94% were seen once. Material for sequencing was CD4+ T cells from PBMCs. Receptor source: a human donor in good health.

V and J are TRBV7-9 and TRBJ1-1; D is ambiguous. The CDR3 covers 14 residues. The V end was cut by 1 base, the J end by 7 bases, with 13 bases between. Germline V gene sequence: CDR1 SEHNR, CDR2 FQNEAQ (reference sequence). CDR3 bases: TGTGCCAGCAGCTTAGGTGAGGGAACTGGTGAAGCTTTCTTT. This translates into CASSLGEGTGEAFF.

The chain uses TRBV7-9 and TRBJ1-4; D is possibly TRBD1 (5 bases). V lost 1 base and J lost 6, with 21 bases in between. CDR3 size: 18 residues. Germline V gene lookup returns CDR1 SEHNR and CDR2 FQNEAQ (reference sequence). In DNA form, the CDR3 reads TGTGCCAGCAGCTTAGGTAGAACAGGCCTAACGGAAGATGAAAAACTGTTTTTT. It is translated as CASSLGRTGLTEDEKLFF.

The V call is TRBV20-1, the J call TRBJ1-5, with 8 bases fitting TRBD1. The CDR3 length is 14 residues. Germline CDR1 reads DFQATT; CDR2 reads SNEGSKA (reference sequence). With 5 bases clipped from V and 10 bases from J, the junction kept 13 bases outside the gene matches. The CDR3 coding sequence is TGCAGTGCTGACCGAACAGGGGGAATCGGACCCCAGCATTTT. Translating it yields CSADRTGGIGPQHF.

The chain carries TRBV27 and TRBJ2-3; D is perhaps TRBD1 or TRBD2 (5 bases each). V was trimmed by 3 bases and J by 6 bases, leaving 13 bases between them. Germline loops: CDR1 MNHEY, CDR2 SMNVEV (reference sequence). This CDR3 has 14 amino acids. Here the CDR3 DNA reads TGTGCCAGCAGTTTTCAAGGACGGGGCGATACGCAGTATTTT. Translating gives CASSFQGRGDTQYF.

The V and J genes are TRBV6-2 or TRBV6-3 and TRBJ2-1; TRBD2 matches at 8 bases. The V segment lost 7 bases and the J segment 1 base; nucleotides outside the gene matches: 6. Germline values: CDR1 MNHEY, CDR2 SVGEGT. The length of the CDR3 is 15 residues. The CDR3 nucleotides read TGTGCCAGCACCCCCGGGGGGGGATCCTACAATGAGCAGTTCTTC. It codes for CASTPGGGSYNEQFF.

The chain has TRBV20-1 and TRBJ2-1; the D gene is possibly TRBD1 (6 bases). The CDR3 runs to 19 residues. V dropped 1 base and J dropped 0 bases, with 22 bases sitting between them. The germline CDR1 and CDR2 sequences are DFQATT and SNEGSKA (reference sequence). The CDR3 bases are TGCAGTGCTAGAGGTCCGGGACAAGCGGTGGGACACTCCTACAATGAGCAGTTCTTC. Translating it yields CSARGPGQAVGHSYNEQFF.

The rearrangement joins TRBV4-3 to TRBJ2-7; the D gene is possibly TRBD1 (6 bases). Germline CDR1 and CDR2: LGHNA and YSLEER. The CDR3 length is 16 residues. V shed 0 bases and J shed 3 bases, with 15 bases lying between them. The CDR3 reads CASSQDLSPRGYEQYF. As DNA, the CDR3 is TGCGCCAGCAGCCAAGATCTTAGTCCCAGGGGCTACGAGCAGTACTTC.

V usage is TRBV5-4 and J usage is TRBJ2-6; D is undetermined. V lost 0 bases, J lost 0 bases, and 4 bases lay in between. The CDR3 spans 15 residues. Germline V gives CDR1 SGHNT, CDR2 YYREEE (reference sequence). In DNA form, the CDR3 reads TGTGCCAGCAGCTTGGATTACTCTGGGGCCAACGTCCTGACTTTC. Translating gives CASSLDYSGANVLTF.

The chain has TRBV11-1 and TRBJ2-6; 7 bases align to TRBD2. Germline CDR1 SGHAT, CDR2 FQDESV (reference sequence). There are 15 residues in the CDR3. V lost 4 bases and J lost 0; bases outside the gene matches: 0. CDR3 sequence (DNA): TGTGCCAGCAGCTGGGGGGGCTCTGGGGCCAACGTCCTGACTTTC. Protein: CASSWGGSGANVLTF.

V usage is TRBV20-1 and J usage is TRBJ2-3; TRBD1 is a possible D gene (6 bases). Trimming took 0 bases from V and 12 from J, leaving 16 bases between them. The CDR3 consists of 13 residues. Germline CDR1 is DFQATT and CDR2 is SNEGSKA (reference sequence). In DNA form, the CDR3 reads TGCAGTGCTAGAGAGAACAGGGCAAGGGCTCAGTATTTT. Translation gives CSARENRARAQYF.

The chain is built from TRBV29-1 and TRBJ2-7; TRBD1 or TRBD2 may be the D gene (5 bases each). V lost 6 bases, J lost 6 bases, and 12 bases lay in between. The CDR3 covers 11 residues. The V gene's germline CDR1 is SQVTM and CDR2 ANQGSEA. The CDR3 DNA follows: TGCAGCGTGGTGGGGGTTGCCGAGCAGTACTTC. This codes for CSVVGVAEQYF.

V is TRBV30 and J is TRBJ2-1; 13 bases fit TRBD2. Germline values: CDR1 GTSNPN, CDR2 SVGIG (reference sequence). J was trimmed by 2 bases and V by 1 base; bases with no gene match: 2. The CDR3 is made up of 16 amino acids. CDR3 residues: CAWSAGTSGAYNEQFF. In DNA form, the CDR3 reads TGTGCCTGGAGTGCAGGGACTAGCGGGGCCTACAATGAGCAGTTCTTC.

The chain couples TRBV4-2 to TRBJ2-5; D call uncertain. V was pared by 1 base and J by 0 bases, with 6 bases between. CDR1 LGHNA and CDR2 YNFKEQ come from the germline V gene. This CDR3 has 14 amino acids. CDR3 coding DNA: TGTGCCAGCAGCCAAGGTGCGCACCAAGAGACCCAGTACTTC. Amino acid sequence: CASSQGAHQETQYF.

The rearrangement uses TRBV20-1 and TRBJ1-5; D call uncertain. CDR1 DFQATT and CDR2 SNEGSKA come from the germline V gene (reference sequence). Trimming removed 0 bases from V and 0 bases from J, with 9 bases in between. The CDR3 has 15 amino acids. The CDR3 here is CSARDRHNSNQPQHF. The CDR3 nucleotides are TGCAGTGCTAGAGATCGGCACAATAGCAATCAGCCCCAGCATTTT.

The chain recombines TRBV20-1 with TRBJ1-2; D gene uncertain. This CDR3 region has 12 residues. Trimming pared 2 bases from V and 6 bases from J, leaving 10 bases between. Germline V gives CDR1 DFQATT, CDR2 SNEGSKA (reference sequence). The CDR3 DNA sequence: TGCAGTGCTAGAAAATCTGGGCATGGCTACACCTTC. This translates into CSARKSGHGYTF.

The V and J genes are TRBV20-1 and TRBJ2-7, with D possibly matching TRBD1 (6 bases). Germline V gene data show CDR1 as DFQATT and CDR2 as SNEGSKA (reference sequence). Trimming cost V 0 bases and J 3 bases, with 12 bases left between them. The CDR3 spans 14 residues. The CDR3 region is CSARELRDNYEQYF. CDR3 nucleotide sequence: TGCAGTGCTAGAGAGTTGAGGGACAACTACGAGCAGTACTTC.

The chain uses TRBV4-3 and TRBJ2-3, with D unclear. This CDR3 has 15 amino acids. CDR1 LGHNA and CDR2 YSLEER come from the germline V gene. V lost 1 base to trimming and J lost 4 bases, with 12 bases between them. The CDR3 reads CASSQGGAWPDTQYF. CDR3 nucleotides: TGCGCCAGCAGCCAAGGTGGAGCGTGGCCAGATACGCAGTATTTT.

This clonotype was observed once. Here the CDR3 DNA reads TGTGCCAGCAGCTTGAGGGCGGCGGGGGCCAACGTCCTGACTTTC. Translated: CASSLRAAGANVLTF. The chain has TRBV5-6 and TRBJ2-6; no reliable D call. The germline V gene has CDR1 SGHDT and CDR2 YYEEEE. This CDR3 is 15 amino acids long. The ends were cut back, 1 base at V and 4 bases at J, with 9 bases in the middle.